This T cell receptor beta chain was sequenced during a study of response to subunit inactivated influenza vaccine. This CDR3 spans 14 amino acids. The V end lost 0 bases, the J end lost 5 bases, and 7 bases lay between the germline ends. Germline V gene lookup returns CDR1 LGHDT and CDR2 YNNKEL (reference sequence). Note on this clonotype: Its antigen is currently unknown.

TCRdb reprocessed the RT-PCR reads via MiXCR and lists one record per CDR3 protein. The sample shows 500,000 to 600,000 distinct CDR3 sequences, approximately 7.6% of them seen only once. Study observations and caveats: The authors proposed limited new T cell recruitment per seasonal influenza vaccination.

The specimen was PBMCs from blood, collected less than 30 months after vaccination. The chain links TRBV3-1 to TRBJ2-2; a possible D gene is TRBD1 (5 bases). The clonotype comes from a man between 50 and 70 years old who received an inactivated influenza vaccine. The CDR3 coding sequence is TGTGCCAGCAGCCAAGATGGGGCAACCGGGGAGCTGTTTTTT. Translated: CASSQDGATGELFF.